Following are 14 T cell receptor beta chains from one sample sequenced in a study of blood T cell repertoires in COVID-19. The method was immunoSEQ multiplex PCR; TCRdb's version includes in-frame clones alone and lacks a portion of them. The data contain around 200,000 clones, roughly 90% of them singletons. The sequenced material came from peripheral blood. The receptors were gathered from a young man with active or convalescent COVID-19.

A note on this clone: Relative to the germline gene, one junction end is altered; a read error may explain this. The rearrangement links TRBV19 to TRBJ2-1; 14 nucleotides line up with TRBD2. The CDR3 consists of 16 residues. Per germline, CDR1 LNHDA and CDR2 SQIVND (reference sequence). This chain's CDR3 is CASSPDWGLAGAPMIF. In nucleotides, the CDR3 is TGTGCCAGTAGCCCGGATTGGGGACTAGCGGGAGCCCCCATGATCTTC.

This chain connects TRBV27 to TRBJ1-1; D is undetermined. Germline CDR1 is MNHEY and CDR2 is SMNVEV (reference sequence). The CDR3 contains 14 residues. Trimming left V 1 base short and J 5 bases short, with 11 bases between. CDR3 sequence: CASSLYRGRTEAFF. CDR3 DNA: TGTGCCAGCAGTTTATATCGAGGGAGAACTGAAGCTTTCTTT.

The genes are TRBV2 and TRBJ1-1; possibly TRBD1 for D (5 bases). V was clipped by 4 bases and J by 10 bases, with 13 bases between them. Germline V gives CDR1 SNHLY, CDR2 FYNNEI. The CDR3 runs to 12 residues. The CDR3 loop is CASSGEGNRAFF. The CDR3, as DNA: TGTGCCAGCAGTGGGGAGGGGAATAGAGCTTTCTTT.

V usage is TRBV12-5 and J usage is TRBJ2-3; no firm D call. CDR1 LGHNT and CDR2 FRNRAP come from the germline V gene. The CDR3 totals 13 residues. V shed 6 bases and J shed 4 bases, with 11 bases lying between them. The DNA of the CDR3 is TGTGCTAGTGGACCCTACAGAGCAGATACGCAGTATTTT. Translated, it gives CASGPYRADTQYF.

As DNA, the CDR3 is TGCGCCAGCAGCTCCAGACGGGGGGCCGGTTTGGAAAAACTGTTTTTT. This encodes CASSSRRGAGLEKLFF. J is TRBJ1-4 and V is TRBV5-1; TRBD1 is a possible D gene (6 bases). V was cut by 3 bases and J by 8 bases, with 20 bases left in between. This CDR3 has 16 residues. The germline CDR1 and CDR2 sequences are SGHRS and YFSETQ.

As to this clone: One junction end does not reproduce the germline sequence, and a read error may be involved. The V call is TRBV19, the J call TRBJ1-2; a possible D gene is TRBD1 (5 bases). Germline V gene data show CDR1 as LNHDA and CDR2 as SQIVND (reference sequence). The CDR3 loop spans 14 amino acids. CDR3 in DNA: TGTGCCAGTAGTAGAGCCGGCCTCAGGGATGGTTACACCTTC. It yields the protein CASSRAGLRDGYTF.

About this clone: At the DNA level, this CDR3 is encoded by other sequences in the same sample as well. V and J are TRBV30 and TRBJ1-1; possibly TRBD1 for D (5 bases). This CDR3 is built from 12 residues. V was shortened by 3 bases and J by 1 base, with 6 bases between the two germline ends. Germline CDR1 reads GTSNPN; CDR2 reads SVGIG (reference sequence). As DNA, the CDR3 is TGTGCCTGGAGCGGACAGAACACTGAAGCTTTCTTT. This gives the protein CAWSGQNTEAFF.

This clone has a handful of counts. This chain uses TRBV29-1 with TRBJ1-2; possibly TRBD1 for D (6 bases). This CDR3 has 14 amino acids. The germline V gene encodes CDR1 SQVTM and CDR2 ANQGSEA. V dropped 2 bases and J dropped 0 bases, with 10 bases sitting between them. CDR3 sequence (DNA): TGCAGCGTTGAAAGTAGGGGGACTAACTATGGCTACACCTTC. Translation: CSVESRGTNYGYTF.

This chain links TRBV2 with TRBJ2-7; no clear D gene. The CDR3 loop spans 15 amino acids. The germline V gene encodes CDR1 SNHLY and CDR2 FYNNEI. Trimming cost V 3 bases and J 3 bases, with 15 bases left between them. CDR3 amino acids: CASSDRTGPHYEQYF. The CDR3 DNA reads TGTGCCAGCAGTGACCGCACTGGGCCACACTACGAGCAGTACTTC.

The chain uses TRBV10-3 and TRBJ2-5, with D perhaps matching TRBD2 (5 bases). The V gene's germline CDR1 is ENHRY and CDR2 SYGVKD. V shed 3 bases and J shed 5 bases, with 16 bases lying between them. The CDR3 sequence is 15 residues long. The chain's CDR3 is CAISDDLGESETQYF. For the CDR3, the DNA is TGTGCCATCAGTGACGACCTCGGGGAGTCGGAGACCCAGTACTTC.

The chain recombines TRBV6-2 or TRBV6-3 with TRBJ2-1; 14 bases agree with TRBD2. The CDR3 loop spans 16 amino acids. From germline, CDR1 is MNHEY and CDR2 SVGEGT. Losses at the gene ends were 5 bases for V and 10 bases for J; bases not matched to a gene: 10. The CDR3 coding sequence is TGTGCCAGCAGTCAACCAGGGACTAGCGGGAGTTCGGAGCAGTTCTTC. It yields the protein CASSQPGTSGSSEQFF.

The chain has TRBV19 and TRBJ1-1; tentatively, D is TRBD1 (6 bases). There are 15 residues in the CDR3. Trimming stripped 3 bases from V and 0 bases from J, with 11 bases between. Germline V gene data show CDR1 as LNHDA and CDR2 as SQIVND (reference sequence). CDR3 loop: CASSIFGTMNTEAFF. CDR3 bases: TGTGCCAGTAGTATTTTCGGGACAATGAACACTGAAGCTTTCTTT. The full variable domain, completed using reference TRBV19 and TRBJ1-1, is DGGITQSPKYLFRKEGQNVTLSCEQNLNHDAMYWYRQDPGQGLRLIYYSQIVNDFQKGDIAEGYSVSREKKESFPLTVTSAQKNPTAFYLCASSIFGTMNTEAFFGQGTRLTVV.

This chain uses TRBV20-1 with TRBJ1-5, with 8 bases fitting TRBD1. The germline V gene has CDR1 DFQATT and CDR2 SNEGSKA (reference sequence). The CDR3 loop spans 16 amino acids. V trimming: 3 bases; J trimming: 0 bases; junction bases outside the gene matches: 7. CDR3 DNA sequence: TGCAGTGCTAGTAGGGTCCAGGGGGCTAGCAATCAGCCCCAGCATTTT. Translation gives CSASRVQGASNQPQHF.

The chain has TRBV10-3 and TRBJ2-1; TRBD2 agrees at 16 bases. V shed 5 bases and J 5 bases; nucleotides not matched to a gene: 9. The CDR3 is 18 amino acids. CDR1 and CDR2 (germline): ENHRY, SYGVKD. The CDR3 sequence is CAISPTGTSGRGNNEQFF. The CDR3 nucleotides read TGTGCCATCAGTCCAACAGGGACTAGCGGGAGGGGTAACAATGAGCAGTTCTTC.